This TCR beta chain comes out of a study of technical replicates of blood from a handful of donors. V was shortened by 0 bases and J by 0 bases, with 18 bases between the two germline ends. CDR3 size: 18 residues. Germline assignment: CDR1 ENHRY and CDR2 SYGVKD. Produced via immunoSEQ multiplex PCR; TCRdb's table is partial and in-frame only. The sample has around 72,000 clones; 95% to 98% are singletons. The rearrangement joins TRBV10-3 to TRBJ2-7; tentatively, D is TRBD2 (6 bases). Source material: T cells isolated from PBMCs. The TCR comes from a human donor in good health. CDR3 nucleotides: TGTGCCATCAGTGAGTCGACTAGTCGACCCAAGAGCTCCTACGAGCAGTACTTC. This gives the protein CAISESTSRPKSSYEQYF.